This passage covers 21 T cell receptor beta chains from one sample sequenced in a study of shared clonotypes between healthy human individuals. Only in-frame clones appear in the TCRdb table, and some are missing; sequencing was by immunoSEQ multiplex PCR. The sample includes around 1 million clones, more than 75% seen only once; the top ten take approximately 1.5%. The sample consisted of memory CD4+ T cells sorted from blood. The sample's subset: CD45RA-negative fraction. Receptors originate from a man younger than 30 in good health.

The chain carries TRBV7-2 and TRBJ1-1, with TRBD1 as a possible D gene (5 bases). CDR1 SGHTA and CDR2 FQGNSA come from the germline V gene. Trimming took off 2 bases at V and 8 bases at J, with 12 bases between the two ends. CDR3 length: 13 residues. The CDR3 protein is CASSLISRGEAFF. The DNA for the CDR3 is TGTGCCAGCAGCTTAATCTCTCGGGGGGAAGCTTTCTTT. Full variable domain (missing parts from reference TRBV7-2 and TRBJ1-1): GAGVSQSPSNKVTEKGKDVELRCDPISGHTALYWYRQSLGQGLEFLIYFQGNSAPDKSGLPSDRFSAERTGGSVSTLTIQRTQQEDSAVYLCASSLISRGEAFFGQGTRLTVV.

The chain uses TRBV13 and TRBJ2-3, with a tentative D call TRBD2 (6 bases). The CDR3 is 17 residues long. The germline V gene encodes CDR1 PRHDT and CDR2 FYEKMQ (reference sequence). V lost 0 bases, J lost 0 bases, and 13 bases lay in between. CDR3 coding DNA: TGTGCCAGCAGCTTAGGGGTCAAGGCGGGGAGCACAGATACGCAGTATTTT. Its protein product is CASSLGVKAGSTDTQYF. Variable domain in full (rest from reference TRBV13 and TRBJ2-3): AAGVIQSPRHLIKEKRETATLKCYPIPRHDTVYWYQQGPGQDPQFLISFYEKMQSDKGSIPDRFSAQQFSDYHSELNMSSLELGDSALYFCASSLGVKAGSTDTQYFGPGTRLTVL.

The chain is built from TRBV9 and TRBJ2-7; the match to TRBD1 covers 7 bases. Germline CDR1 is SGDLS and CDR2 is YYNGEE. Unmatched junction bases numbered 4, after V lost 3 bases and J lost 4 bases. CDR3 length: 13 amino acids. CDR3 in amino acids: CASSEQTGYEQYF. Written as DNA, the CDR3 is TGTGCCAGCAGCGAGCAGACAGGGTACGAGCAGTACTTC.

This clone was detected ten times or more. The gene calls are TRBV10-3 and TRBJ1-2; TRBD1 aligns across 7 bases. V lost 0 bases and J lost 6; bases outside the gene matches: 7. Germline CDR1 ENHRY, CDR2 SYGVKD. There are 15 residues in the CDR3. The DNA for the CDR3 is TGTGCCATCAGTGAGTCTCGGACAGGCTCGGATGGCTACACCTTC. Its protein is CAISESRTGSDGYTF.

The CDR3 sequence: CAWTFGTGGYSGTDTQYF. CDR3 sequence (DNA): TGTGCCTGGACTTTTGGGACAGGGGGCTACTCAGGCACAGATACGCAGTATTTT. This chain connects TRBV30 to TRBJ2-3, with TRBD1 matching 12 bases. Germline V gene data show CDR1 as GTSNPN and CDR2 as SVGIG (reference sequence). The junction had 12 bases not matched to a gene; V was cut back by 4 bases and J by 1 base. The length of the CDR3 is 18 residues.

The chain recombines TRBV18 with TRBJ2-2; D could derive from TRBD1 or TRBD2 (5 bases each). Trimming took 2 bases from V and 2 from J, leaving 15 bases between them. Germline assignment: CDR1 KGHSH and CDR2 LQKENI. The CDR3 sequence is 17 residues long. The CDR3 bases are TGTGCCAGCTCACCAGGGGTCAAGGGGACCAACACCGGGGAGCTGTTTTTT. Translation gives CASSPGVKGTNTGELFF.

Note on this clone: A much larger clone is a single base away; this may be a read error. This specimen includes other DNA sequences encoding the same CDR3. The chain carries TRBV7-2 and TRBJ1-1; D not certain. Germline V CDR1 and CDR2: SGHTA, FQGNSA. The germline V and J ends were trimmed by 0 bases and 0 bases, with 2 bases remaining between them. This CDR3 comprises 13 residues. CDR3 residues: CASSLALNTEAFF. The CDR3 DNA sequence: TGTGCCAGCAGCTTAGCCTTGAACACTGAAGCTTTCTTT.

The chain combines TRBV6-5 with TRBJ1-2, with 7 positions matching TRBD1. V lost 2 bases, J lost 4 bases, and 4 bases stayed unmatched. The CDR3 runs 14 residues. CDR1 is MNHEY, CDR2 SVGAGI, per germline. The DNA for the CDR3 is TGTGCCAGCAGTTACCTTAGACAGGGCTATGGCTACACCTTC. It specifies CASSYLRQGYGYTF.

The rearrangement uses TRBV30 and TRBJ2-1; 7 bases agree with TRBD1. Germline V gene data show CDR1 as GTSNPN and CDR2 as SVGIG (reference sequence). The CDR3 consists of 14 residues. The junction had 10 bases not matched to a gene; V was cut back by 2 bases and J by 9 bases. CDR3 in amino acids: CAWSRGRIDGEQFF. In nucleotides, the CDR3 is TGTGCCTGGAGTAGGGGGCGGATTGATGGTGAGCAGTTCTTC. Based on the CDR3 plus reference TRBV30 and TRBJ2-1, the full variable domain is SQTIHQWPATLVQPVGSPLSLECTVEGTSNPNLYWYRQAAGRGLQLLFYSVGIGQISSEVPQNLSASRPQDRQFILSSKKLLLSDSGFYLCAWSRGRIDGEQFFGPGTRLTVL.

This clone came up once. Here the CDR3 reads CASSFRVTGTENYGYTF. The CDR3 DNA is TGTGCCAGCAGCTTTAGGGTAACGGGGACAGAGAACTATGGCTACACCTTC. This chain uses TRBV5-4 with TRBJ1-2; 7 bases match TRBD1. The CDR3 length is 17 residues. V gave up 2 bases and J gave up 2 bases; unmatched junction bases: 12. Germline V lookup: CDR1 SGHNT, CDR2 YYREEE (reference sequence). The whole variable domain, remainder taken from reference TRBV5-4 and TRBJ1-2, is ETGVTQSPTHLIKTRGQQVTLRCSSQSGHNTVSWYQQALGQGPQFIFQYYREEENGRGNFPPRFSGLQFPNYSSELNVNALELDDSALYLCASSFRVTGTENYGYTFGSGTRLTVV.

The rearrangement joins TRBV7-9 to TRBJ2-5; 10 positions agree with TRBD1. This CDR3 has 15 amino acids. J gave up 4 bases and V 5 bases, and 7 bases lay outside the gene matches. Germline CDR1 SEHNR, CDR2 FQNEAQ (reference sequence). CDR3 bases: TGTGCCAGCAGCCCGTCGACAGGGGGCACAGAGACCCAGTACTTC. The encoded protein is CASSPSTGGTETQYF. The variable domain in full, completed from reference TRBV7-9 and TRBJ2-5, reads DTGVSQNPRHKITKRGQNVTFRCDPISEHNRLYWYRQTLGQGPEFLTYFQNEAQLEKSRLLSDRFSAERPKGSFSTLEIQRTEQGDSAMYLCASSPSTGGTETQYFGPGTRLLVL.

CDR3 amino acids: CASSLPSPTDTQYF. The CDR3 DNA sequence: TGCGCCAGCAGCTTGCCTAGTCCAACAGATACGCAGTATTTT. The chain combines TRBV5-1 with TRBJ2-3, with unresolved D. This CDR3 has 14 amino acids. The germline gives CDR1 SGHRS, CDR2 YFSETQ. The germline V and J ends were trimmed by 1 base and 3 bases, with 9 bases remaining between them.

This chain joins TRBV11-2 and TRBJ2-1; D is unclear. Trimming removed 0 bases from V and 9 bases from J, with 3 bases in between. Germline V gene lookup returns CDR1 SGHAT and CDR2 FQNNGV. The CDR3 is 11 amino acids. In DNA form, the CDR3 reads TGTGCCAGCAGCTTAGATAGTGAGCAGTTCTTC. As protein: CASSLDSEQFF.

The gene calls are TRBV6-5 and TRBJ2-1, with 8 nucleotides matching TRBD2. V was pared by 5 bases and J by 5 bases, with 5 bases of the junction left unmatched. Germline-derived CDR1 and CDR2 are MNHEY and SVGAGI. CDR3 length: 14 residues. The CDR3 DNA sequence: TGTGCCAGCAGTCCGGGGGGGCTTAACAATGAGCAGTTCTTC. This sequence encodes CASSPGGLNNEQFF.

This sequence joins TRBV6-6 and TRBJ2-3; no firm D call. The CDR3 covers 14 residues. The ends were cut back, 0 bases at V and 2 bases at J, with 6 bases in the middle. CDR1 and CDR2 from the germline V gene are MNHNY and SVGAGI (reference sequence). This CDR3 is CASSYSQTTDTQYF. The CDR3 DNA reads TGTGCCAGCAGTTACTCTCAGACCACAGATACGCAGTATTTT.

The chain combines TRBV11-2 with TRBJ1-1; D unclear. Germline CDR1 and CDR2: SGHAT and FQNNGV. The CDR3 extends over 12 amino acids. V was cut by 1 base and J by 5 bases, with 5 bases left in between. The chain's CDR3 is CASSLASTEAFF. In DNA form, the CDR3 reads TGTGCCAGCAGCTTAGCATCTACTGAAGCTTTCTTT.

Comments on this clone: Different DNA sequences within this sample yield the same CDR3. The V and J genes are TRBV28 and TRBJ1-5; tentative D call: TRBD1 (5 bases). CDR3 length: 14 residues. V dropped 3 bases and J dropped 1 base, with 7 bases sitting between them. The germline V gene encodes CDR1 MDHEN and CDR2 SYDVKM. The CDR3 reads CASSFSGSNQPQHF. The CDR3, as DNA: TGTGCCAGCAGTTTTTCAGGGAGCAATCAGCCCCAGCATTTT.

The genes are TRBV10-1 and TRBJ2-7; 10 bases line up with TRBD1. The trim removed 2 bases at V and 7 bases at J, leaving 5 bases unmatched. Germline lookup yields CDR1 WNHNN and CDR2 SYGVQD (reference sequence). The CDR3 covers 14 residues. The DNA for the CDR3 is TGCGCCAGCAGTGAGGGGACAGGGGCTCGAGAGCAGTACTTC. This translates into CASSEGTGAREQYF.

The rearrangement uses TRBV2 and TRBJ2-2; TRBD2 aligns across 8 bases. The germline V gene has CDR1 SNHLY and CDR2 FYNNEI. The CDR3 runs to 15 residues. V dropped 2 bases and J dropped 7; count of bases not matched to a gene: 6. CDR3 sequence (DNA): TGTGCCAGCAGTGAACAGCGGGGGCCGTTCGGGGAGCTGTTTTTT. It specifies CASSEQRGPFGELFF.

The chain links TRBV14 to TRBJ1-6; 8 bases map to TRBD1. This CDR3 region has 17 residues. J gave up 7 bases and V 1 base, and 9 bases lay outside the gene matches. Germline V CDR1 and CDR2: SGHDN, FVKESK. CDR3 residues: CASSQGPGGGGNSPLHF. The CDR3, as DNA: TGTGCCAGCAGCCAAGGCCCAGGGGGCGGCGGCAATTCACCCCTCCACTTT. The whole variable domain, filled in from reference TRBV14 and TRBJ1-6, reads EAGVTQFPSHSVIEKGQTVTLRCDPISGHDNLYWYRRVMGKEIKFLLHFVKESKQDESGMPNNRFLAERTGGTYSTLKVQPAELEDSGVYFCASSQGPGGGGNSPLHFGNGTRLTVT.

The J gene is TRBJ2-5, the V gene TRBV27; TRBD1 matches 12 bases. The V gene end was trimmed by 3 bases and the J gene end by 5 bases; junction bases not matched to a gene: 31. Germline loops: CDR1 MNHEY, CDR2 SMNVEV (reference sequence). This CDR3 has 24 residues. The CDR3 DNA is TGTGCCAGCAGTTTCCCCTTTCCCGCGCTCTACTGCTGGGGGACAGGGGGCCTCCGTGAGACCCAGTACTTC. It encodes CASSFPFPALYCWGTGGLRETQYF.